The 30 T cell receptor beta chains listed next were all sequenced from one sample in a study of T-cell memory formation after mild COVID-19 (dated by TCRdb to about 2021). Library generation was performed with 5' RACE. The sequencer was an Illumina NovaSeq 6000. Using fastp trimming at Q25 and MiXCR clonotype assembly, TCRdb reanalyzed the public sequencing data and kept in-frame beta chains. Each entry merges the rows of one CDR3 protein and shows their most common DNA and genes. For this sample the table gives approximately 230,000 distinct CDR3 sequences, of which roughly 15% were detected only once. The top ten hold 3.5% to 4% of the sample. Sample: PBMCs or a T cell subset sorted from them (not recorded which). Receptors originate from a man between 18 and 29 years old who had mild COVID-19 (a few samples of this study predate the infection). The sample titles of this study are shuffled in the database, so cell type and time point are left out; the donor was told from shared clones.

This clonotype was seen many times. The chain uses TRBV5-1 and TRBJ2-7; the match to TRBD2 covers 12 bases. From germline, CDR1 is SGHRS and CDR2 YFSETQ. The CDR3 has 14 residues. Trimming took 5 bases from V and 7 from J; bases not matched to a gene: 7. The CDR3 is CASRRTSGAQEQYF. For the CDR3, the DNA is TGCGCCAGCAGGAGGACTAGCGGGGCTCAGGAGCAGTACTTC.

A few counts support this clonotype. The rearrangement uses TRBV9 and TRBJ1-5; D is possibly TRBD1 (5 bases). The CDR3 is 13 amino acids. V was pared by 3 bases and J by 9 bases, with 13 bases between. CDR1 is SGDLS, CDR2 YYNGEE, per germline. CDR3 nucleotides: TGTGCCAGCAGCGCGGACACCTTCGGGCCCCAGCATTTT. Translation gives CASSADTFGPQHF.

This chain connects TRBV20-1 to TRBJ1-3; no clear D. The CDR3 contains 13 residues. Germline CDR1 is DFQATT and CDR2 is SNEGSKA (reference sequence). V was clipped by 2 bases and J by 7 bases, with 12 bases between them. CDR3 coding DNA: TGCAGTGCTAGAAAAGCCGGATTGAACACCATATATTTT. This encodes CSARKAGLNTIYF.

This clonotype was counted many times. The V gene is TRBV5-1, the J gene TRBJ2-2, with 8 positions matching TRBD1. Germline assignment: CDR1 SGHRS and CDR2 YFSETQ. J lost 0 bases, V lost 4 bases, and 2 bases had no gene match. CDR3 size: 15 residues. The CDR3 DNA follows: TGCGCCAGCAGCCAGGACAGGGCGAACACCGGGGAGCTGTTTTTT. It is translated as CASSQDRANTGELFF. The variable domain in full, completed from reference TRBV5-1 and TRBJ2-2, reads KAGVTQTPRYLIKTRGQQVTLSCSPISGHRSVSWYQQTPGQGLQFLFEYFSETQRNKGNFPGRFSGRQFSNSRSEMNVSTLELGDSALYLCASSQDRANTGELFFGEGSRLTVL.

The chain is built from TRBV19 and TRBJ1-4; D gene uncertain. The CDR3 contains 14 residues. Trimming pared 10 bases from V and 4 bases from J, leaving 16 bases between. CDR1 is LNHDA, CDR2 SQIVND, per germline (reference sequence). The DNA for the CDR3 is TGTGCCATCTCCGGACGGGGAAATAATGAAAAACTGTTTTTT. Translation gives CAISGRGNNEKLFF.

The chain uses TRBV6-5 and TRBJ1-4; 8 positions match TRBD1. Germline assignment: CDR1 MNHEY and CDR2 SVGAGI. Trimming took 4 bases from V and 15 from J; bases not matched to a gene: 7. This CDR3 spans 12 amino acids. CDR3 DNA sequence: TGTGCCAGCAGTTTGGACAGGGTGAGGATGTTTTTT. Translation gives CASSLDRVRMFF.

The rearrangement links TRBV15 to TRBJ1-4, with unresolved D. V shed 9 bases and J shed 0 bases, with 11 bases lying between them. The CDR3 loop spans 14 amino acids. Germline CDR1 is LNHNV and CDR2 is YYDKDF (reference sequence). The DNA of the CDR3 is TGTGCCACGGAACATCGTGCAACTAATGAAAAACTGTTTTTT. Its protein is CATEHRATNEKLFF.

V usage is TRBV27 and J usage is TRBJ2-3; 9 bases are a match to TRBD1. The CDR3 length is 15 residues. The germline gives CDR1 MNHEY, CDR2 SMNVEV (reference sequence). J gave up 5 bases and V 6 bases, and 9 bases lay outside the gene matches. The CDR3 coding sequence is TGTGCCAGCAGCCGACGACAGGGGGGGATAGATACGCAGTATTTT. Protein product: CASSRRQGGIDTQYF.

V gene TRBV2 combines with J gene TRBJ2-5; 11 bases map to TRBD2. The CDR3 loop spans 13 amino acids. Germline lookup yields CDR1 SNHLY and CDR2 FYNNEI. The trim removed 7 bases at V and 6 bases at J, leaving 4 bases unmatched. The CDR3 bases are TGTGCCAGCACTAGCGGGGGGCCGAAGACCCAGTACTTC. Its translation: CASTSGGPKTQYF.

The chain carries TRBV5-1 and TRBJ2-7; D unclear. Between the trimmed V and J ends, which lost 0 bases and 0 bases, there was a span of 7 bases. The CDR3 spans 14 residues. Germline lookup yields CDR1 SGHRS and CDR2 YFSETQ. The chain's CDR3 is CASSLGISSYEQYF. CDR3 nucleotides: TGCGCCAGCAGCTTGGGCATATCCTCCTACGAGCAGTACTTC.

The chain carries TRBV5-1 and TRBJ1-1; the D is unclear. V was cut by 0 bases and J by 7 bases, with 7 bases left in between. The CDR3 loop spans 12 amino acids. The germline V gene encodes CDR1 SGHRS and CDR2 YFSETQ. The CDR3, as DNA: TGCGCCAGCAGCTTGGACGGGAATGAAGCTTTCTTT. Translation: CASSLDGNEAFF.

V gene TRBV7-2 combines with J gene TRBJ2-5; TRBD2 matches 8 bases. V gave up 5 bases and J gave up 2 bases; unmatched junction bases: 10. Germline assignment: CDR1 SGHTA and CDR2 FQGNSA. The CDR3 covers 16 residues. In DNA form, the CDR3 reads TGTGCCAGCAGCATCGCCGGCACGGGGGGGCAAGAGACCCAGTACTTC. Amino acids: CASSIAGTGGQETQYF.

The J gene is TRBJ2-5, the V gene TRBV29-1; D may be TRBD1 or TRBD2 (7 bases each). The CDR3 is 14 residues long. Germline CDR1 and CDR2: SQVTM and ANQGSEA. V was clipped by 4 bases and J by 2 bases, with 14 bases between them. As DNA, the CDR3 is TGCAGCGTTGCAGGGGGGGACGTACAAGAGACCCAGTACTTC. It translates to CSVAGGDVQETQYF.

The chain combines TRBV11-2 with TRBJ1-1; D gene uncertain. Trimming pared 3 bases from V and 7 bases from J, leaving 18 bases between. The CDR3 is made up of 15 amino acids. Per germline, CDR1 SGHAT and CDR2 FQNNGV. The CDR3 bases are TGTGCCAGCAGCTTGAGTGGAAGAGGACGGGGTGAAGCTTTCTTT. Translating it yields CASSLSGRGRGEAFF. The entire variable domain, with the rest obtained from reference TRBV11-2 and TRBJ1-1, is as follows: EAGVAQSPRYKIIEKRQSVAFWCNPISGHATLYWYQQILGQGPKLLIQFQNNGVVDDSQLPKDRFSAERLKGVDSTLKIQPAKLEDSAVYLCASSLSGRGRGEAFFGQGTRLTVV.

This clonotype was recorded many times. The genes are TRBV7-3 and TRBJ2-2; D remains unclear. With 5 bases removed from V and 5 bases from J, the gap between germline ends came to 6 bases. The CDR3 contains 12 residues. Germline CDR1 and CDR2: SGHTA and FQGTGA. This chain's CDR3 is CASSRTTGELFF. Here the CDR3 DNA reads TGTGCCAGCAGCCGGACGACCGGGGAGCTGTTTTTT.

The chain uses TRBV5-1 and TRBJ2-3; TRBD1 might be the D (5 bases). CDR3 length: 15 amino acids. The V end was cut by 2 bases, the J end by 1 base, with 11 bases between. From germline, CDR1 is SGHRS and CDR2 YFSETQ. CDR3 DNA: TGCGCCAGCAGCTTCAGGGTTGTAGGCACAGATACGCAGTATTTT. It translates to CASSFRVVGTDTQYF.

This clonotype has just a few counts. This chain joins TRBV20-1 and TRBJ1-6, with D unresolved. Germline values: CDR1 DFQATT, CDR2 SNEGSKA (reference sequence). V dropped 7 bases and J dropped 0 bases, with 10 bases sitting between them. The CDR3 has 14 amino acids. As DNA, the CDR3 is TGCAGTGGAAGGTTTGGCTCCTATAATTCACCCCTCCACTTT. This sequence encodes CSGRFGSYNSPLHF.

This clonotype was detected a few times. This chain links TRBV6-5 with TRBJ2-1; TRBD1 might be the D (6 bases). V lost 4 bases to trimming and J lost 4 bases, with 14 bases between them. The CDR3 is made up of 15 amino acids. Germline V CDR1 and CDR2: MNHEY, SVGAGI. The CDR3 is CASSLLQGAYNEQFF. Written as DNA, the CDR3 is TGTGCCAGCAGTTTGTTACAGGGAGCGTACAATGAGCAGTTCTTC.

This clonotype was recorded once. V and J are TRBV20-1 and TRBJ1-2; a weak D match, TRBD1 (6 bases). CDR1 and CDR2 (germline): DFQATT, SNEGSKA (reference sequence). Trimming cost V 4 bases and J 7 bases, with 13 bases left between them. CDR3 length: 12 residues. The CDR3 loop is CSAIGGQVGYTF. CDR3 nucleotide sequence: TGCAGTGCTATTGGGGGGCAAGTTGGCTACACCTTC.

This clonotype has a handful of counts. CDR3 residues: CASSPGTSVPREQFF. As DNA, the CDR3 is TGTGCCAGCAGCCCAGGGACTAGCGTGCCGCGCGAGCAGTTCTTC. This chain joins TRBV9 and TRBJ2-1, with 10 bases aligning to TRBD2. With V trimmed by 4 bases and J by 10 bases, 11 bases remained unmatched. Germline CDR1 and CDR2: SGDLS and YYNGEE. The CDR3 sequence is 15 residues long.

This clonotype was counted a few times. The rearrangement uses TRBV18 and TRBJ2-1, with 8 nucleotides matching TRBD1. Looked up from germline, CDR1 is KGHSH and CDR2 is LQKENI. The CDR3 runs 14 residues. V lost 3 bases and J lost 4; bases outside the gene matches: 2. The CDR3 region is CASSPGTGYNEQFF. The DNA of the CDR3 is TGTGCCAGCTCACCCGGGACAGGATACAATGAGCAGTTCTTC.

This clonotype appeared a few times. This chain links TRBV5-1 with TRBJ2-4; D may be TRBD1 (6 bases). Trimming cost V 9 bases and J 0 bases, with 28 bases left between them. Germline-derived CDR1 and CDR2 are SGHRS and YFSETQ. This CDR3 has 19 amino acids. CDR3 in DNA: TGCGCCAACGCCTATACCGGGACACCCAAGGGGCTAGCCAAAAACATTCAGTACTTC. This encodes CANAYTGTPKGLAKNIQYF.

The sample holds a few counts of this clonotype. The rearrangement links TRBV7-2 to TRBJ2-1; D is undetermined. CDR3 length: 15 residues. The germline CDR1 and CDR2 sequences are SGHTA and FQGNSA. The V and J ends lost 3 bases and 15 bases respectively, with 24 bases between them. CDR3 in DNA: TGTGCCAGCAGCTTTGGCTTCGGTCTGCCGTCAGCGCCGTTCTTC. Its translation: CASSFGFGLPSAPFF.

This clonotype was counted only a few times. The rearrangement uses TRBV12-3 or TRBV12-4 and TRBJ2-6, with 9 nucleotides matching TRBD1. Losses at the gene ends were 3 bases for V and 2 bases for J; bases not matched to a gene: 5. The CDR3 has 17 amino acids. The CDR3 nucleotides are TGTGCCAGCAGTTTTGGGACAGGGTTCCCTGGGGCCAACGTCCTGACTTTC. Protein: CASSFGTGFPGANVLTF.

This clonotype was recorded a few times. The genes are TRBV18 and TRBJ2-7; possibly TRBD2 for D (6 bases). The CDR3 length is 12 residues. Germline V gene sequence: CDR1 KGHSH, CDR2 LQKENI. V was pared by 1 base and J by 5 bases, with 6 bases between. CDR3 in amino acids: CASSPREDEQYF. CDR3 nucleotides: TGTGCCAGCTCACCACGGGAGGACGAGCAGTACTTC.

V usage is TRBV25-1 and J usage is TRBJ2-5; 10 positions match TRBD1. CDR1 is MGHDK and CDR2 is SYGVNS in the germline V gene. CDR3 size: 16 residues. The trim removed 3 bases at V and 5 bases at J, leaving 9 bases unmatched. The CDR3: CASSDLTGTGVETQYF. The DNA of the CDR3 is TGTGCCAGCAGTGATCTAACCGGGACAGGGGTCGAGACCCAGTACTTC.

The DNA of the CDR3 is TGTGCCAGTAGTTCTTGGGGGGCAGTGAAAGATACGCAGTATTTT. Translation: CASSSWGAVKDTQYF. This chain links TRBV19 with TRBJ2-3; D tentatively reads TRBD1 or TRBD2 (6 bases each). CDR1 LNHDA and CDR2 SQIVND come from the germline V gene (reference sequence). CDR3 length equals 15 residues. The V gene lost 5 bases and the J gene lost 5 bases, with 17 bases spanning the gap. The complete variable domain, with remaining parts taken from reference TRBV19 and TRBJ2-3, reads DGGITQSPKYLFRKEGQNVTLSCEQNLNHDAMYWYRQDPGQGLRLIYYSQIVNDFQKGDIAEGYSVSREKKESFPLTVTSAQKNPTAFYLCASSSWGAVKDTQYFGPGTRLTVL.

This clonotype was seen many times. The chain recombines TRBV7-9 with TRBJ2-5; no clear D. The germline V gene encodes CDR1 SEHNR and CDR2 FQNEAQ (reference sequence). Trimming stripped 0 bases from V and 0 bases from J, with 2 bases between. The CDR3 is 13 residues long. CDR3 coding DNA: TGTGCCAGCAGCTTAGCCCACCAAGAGACCCAGTACTTC. The encoded protein is CASSLAHQETQYF.

This chain links TRBV7-9 with TRBJ1-2; D remains unclear. With 3 bases removed from V and 6 bases from J, the gap between germline ends came to 8 bases. Germline V CDR1 and CDR2: SEHNR, FQNEAQ (reference sequence). The length of the CDR3 is 12 residues. The CDR3 sequence: CASSFSGHGYTF. In nucleotides, the CDR3 is TGTGCCAGCAGCTTTAGTGGGCATGGCTACACCTTC.

The chain links TRBV7-2 to TRBJ1-2; D is perhaps TRBD1 (5 bases). The CDR3 runs 12 residues. V was cut by 6 bases and J by 8 bases, with 13 bases left in between. The germline V gene encodes CDR1 SGHTA and CDR2 FQGNSA. The CDR3 loop is CASRFGGDGYTF. In nucleotides, the CDR3 is TGTGCCAGCAGGTTCGGGGGGGACGGCTACACCTTC.